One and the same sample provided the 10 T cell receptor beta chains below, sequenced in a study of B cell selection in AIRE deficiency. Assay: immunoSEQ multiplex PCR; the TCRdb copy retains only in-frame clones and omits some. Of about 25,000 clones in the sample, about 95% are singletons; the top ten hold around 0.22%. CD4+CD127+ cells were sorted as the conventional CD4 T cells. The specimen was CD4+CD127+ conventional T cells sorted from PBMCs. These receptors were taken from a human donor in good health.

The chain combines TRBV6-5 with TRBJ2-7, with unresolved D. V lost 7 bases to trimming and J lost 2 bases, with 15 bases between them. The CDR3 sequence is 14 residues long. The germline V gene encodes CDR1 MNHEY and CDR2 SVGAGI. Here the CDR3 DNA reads TGTGCCAGCACCTCCGAGCAGAAGCCCTACGAGCAGTACTTC. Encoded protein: CASTSEQKPYEQYF.

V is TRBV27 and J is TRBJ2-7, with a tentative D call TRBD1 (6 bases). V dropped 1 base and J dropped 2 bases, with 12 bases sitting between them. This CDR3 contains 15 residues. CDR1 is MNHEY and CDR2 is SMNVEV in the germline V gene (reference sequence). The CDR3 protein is CASSLYRDKTYEQYF. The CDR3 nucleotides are TGTGCCAGCAGTTTATACCGGGACAAAACCTACGAGCAGTACTTC.

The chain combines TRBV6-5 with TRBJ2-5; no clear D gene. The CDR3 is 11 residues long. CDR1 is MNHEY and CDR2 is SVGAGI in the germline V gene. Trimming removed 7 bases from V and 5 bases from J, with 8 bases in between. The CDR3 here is CASTQGETQYF. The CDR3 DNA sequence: TGTGCCAGCACCCAAGGGGAGACCCAGTACTTC.

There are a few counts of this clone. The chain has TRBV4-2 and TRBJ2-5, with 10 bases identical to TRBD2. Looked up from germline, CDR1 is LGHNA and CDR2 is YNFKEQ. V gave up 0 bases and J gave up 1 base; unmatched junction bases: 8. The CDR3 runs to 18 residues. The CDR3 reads CASSQDPSGGGFQETQYF. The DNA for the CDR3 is TGTGCCAGCAGCCAAGATCCCAGCGGGGGGGGATTCCAAGAGACCCAGTACTTC.

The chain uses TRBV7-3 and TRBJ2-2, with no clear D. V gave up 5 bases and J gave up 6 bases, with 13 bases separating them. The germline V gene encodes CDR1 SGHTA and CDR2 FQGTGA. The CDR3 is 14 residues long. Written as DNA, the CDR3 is TGTGCCAGCAGCCGAGACCCAACTGCCGGGGAGCTGTTTTTT. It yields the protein CASSRDPTAGELFF.

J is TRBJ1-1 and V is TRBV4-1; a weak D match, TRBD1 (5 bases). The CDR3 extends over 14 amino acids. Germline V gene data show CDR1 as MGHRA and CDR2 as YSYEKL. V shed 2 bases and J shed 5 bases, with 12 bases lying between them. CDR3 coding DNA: TGCGCCAGCAGCCAAAGACCCCGGGGGACTGAAGCTTTCTTT. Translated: CASSQRPRGTEAFF.

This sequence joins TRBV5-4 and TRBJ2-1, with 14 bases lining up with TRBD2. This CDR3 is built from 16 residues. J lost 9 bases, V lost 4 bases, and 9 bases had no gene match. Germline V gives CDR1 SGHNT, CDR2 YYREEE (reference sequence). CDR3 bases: TGTGCCAGCAGCCCGGGGGGACTAGCGGGAGAGAGTGAGCAGTTCTTC. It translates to CASSPGGLAGESEQFF.

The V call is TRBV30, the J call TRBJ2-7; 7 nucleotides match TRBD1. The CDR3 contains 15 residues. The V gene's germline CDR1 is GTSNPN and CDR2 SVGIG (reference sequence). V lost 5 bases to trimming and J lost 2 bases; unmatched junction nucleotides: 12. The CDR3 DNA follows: TGTGCCTGGGGTAAACGATCGACAGGGACCTACGAGCAGTACTTC. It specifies CAWGKRSTGTYEQYF.

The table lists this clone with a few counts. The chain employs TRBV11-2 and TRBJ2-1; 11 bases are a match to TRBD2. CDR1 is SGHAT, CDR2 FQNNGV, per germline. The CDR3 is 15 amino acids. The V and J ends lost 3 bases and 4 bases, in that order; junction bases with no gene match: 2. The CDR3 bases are TGTGCCAGCAGCTTGGGACTAGCGGAATACAATGAGCAGTTCTTC. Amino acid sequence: CASSLGLAEYNEQFF.

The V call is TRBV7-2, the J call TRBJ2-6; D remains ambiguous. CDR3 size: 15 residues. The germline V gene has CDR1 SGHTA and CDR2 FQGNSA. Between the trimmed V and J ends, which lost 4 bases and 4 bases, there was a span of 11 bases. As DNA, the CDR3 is TGTGCCAGCAGCTATAAGGGTACCGGGGCCAACGTCCTGACTTTC. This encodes CASSYKGTGANVLTF.